The rows below give T cell receptor beta chains drawn from one sample of a study of CD4 T cell repertoires in COVID-19. The antigens of these receptors remain unknown. Data came from immunoSEQ multiplex PCR; TCRdb stores just in-frame clones and leaves some out. The data show more than 1,500 clones, about 16% seen once. The sample here was memory CD4+ T cells, cultured in vitro, taken after recovery from COVID-19. The receptors originated from a human donor who had COVID-19. The CDR3 runs from the conserved cysteine through the conserved F or W. A D gene is named only where the DNA matches it firmly. Only some rows state a clone size, as once, few, many or a class for expanded clones.

medium-sized	TRBV11-2	.	TRBJ2-2	CASSLRRGPANTGELFF	TGTGCCAGCAGCTTACGGCGGGGTCCCGCGAACACCGGGGAGCTGTTTTTT
medium-sized	TRBV5-1	.	TRBJ1-1	CASSPRGAGRGTEAFF	TGCGCCAGCAGCCCTAGGGGGGCAGGGAGGGGAACTGAAGCTTTCTTT
.	TRBV7-9	.	TRBJ1-1	CASSFPQQELNTEAFF	TGTGCCAGCAGCTTTCCGCAACAGGAGCTGAACACTGAAGCTTTCTTT
few	TRBV21-1	.	TRBJ2-5	CATCSGLQETQYF	TGTGCCACCTGTAGCGGCCTCCAAGAGACCCAGTACTTC
.	TRBV5-4	.	TRBJ1-3	CASSLVGGGGRGNTIYF	TGTGCCAGCAGCTTGGTGGGTGGTGGGGGCCGTGGAAACACCATATATTTT
medium-sized	TRBV29-1	.	TRBJ1-2	CSVEQGLFHGYTF	TGCAGCGTAGAACAGGGTCTCTTCCATGGCTACACCTTC
.	TRBV7-9	TRBD1	TRBJ2-5	CASSSWTGEETQYF	TGTGCCAGCAGCTCCTGGACAGGAGAAGAGACCCAGTACTTC
.	TRBV4-2	.	TRBJ2-4	CASSRGPPNPDQENIQYF	TGTGCCAGCAGCAGAGGCCCTCCAAACCCTGATCAGGAAAACATTCAGTACTTC
.	TRBV6-1	.	TRBJ2-1	CASSEAPSGLGEQFF	TGTGCCAGCAGTGAAGCGCCGTCGGGGCTCGGTGAGCAGTTCTTC
.	TRBV7-9	.	TRBJ1-6	CASSLARGLSPLHF	TGTGCCAGCAGCTTAGCTAGGGGTCTTTCACCCCTCCACTTT
medium-sized	TRBV19	.	TRBJ2-1	CASRNGRTYNEQFF	TGTGCCAGTAGGAATGGCAGGACCTACAATGAGCAGTTCTTC
few	TRBV3-1/TRBV3-2	TRBD2	TRBJ2-7	CASSPATPGTSSYEQYF	TGTGCCAGCAGCCCTGCCACCCCCGGGACTAGTAGCTACGAGCAGTACTTC
medium-sized	TRBV19	.	TRBJ1-4	CASRGFRNEKLFF	TGTGCCAGTAGAGGGTTTCGCAATGAAAAACTGTTTTTT
few	TRBV24-1	TRBD1	TRBJ2-3	CATSEYRGRRTDTQYF	TGTGCCACCAGTGAGTACAGGGGGCGCCGCACAGATACGCAGTATTTT
large	TRBV19	TRBD2	TRBJ2-7	CASAGGMPPYEQYF	TGTGCCAGTGCGGGGGGCATGCCCCCCTACGAGCAGTACTTC
.	TRBV10-3	.	TRBJ1-1	CAGGGSNEAFF	TGCGCGGGGGGCGGCTCTAATGAAGCTTTCTTT
.	TRBV24-1	.	TRBJ2-2	CATSEIPQGVSTGELFF	TGTGCCACCAGTGAAATCCCACAGGGTGTGAGCACCGGGGAGCTGTTTTTT
medium-sized	TRBV5-1	TRBD2	TRBJ2-5	CARRRELRAQETQYF	TGCGCCAGGAGGCGGGAGTTGAGGGCCCAAGAGACCCAGTACTTC
.	TRBV9	.	TRBJ2-7	CASSDPWASSSYEQYF	TGTGCCAGCAGCGACCCCTGGGCTAGCTCGTCCTACGAGCAGTACTTC
medium-sized	TRBV6-6	.	TRBJ1-3	CASSPITEKRNTIYF	TGTGCCAGCAGCCCTATTACAGAGAAGCGAAACACCATATATTTT
medium-sized	TRBV25-1	.	TRBJ1-2	CASSESFGYTF	TGTGCCAGCAGTGAATCTTTCGGCTACACCTTC
medium-sized	TRBV7-9	.	TRBJ2-1	CASSWRGYRNEQFF	TGTGCCAGCAGCTGGAGGGGGTATAGGAATGAGCAGTTCTTC
few	TRBV5-4	.	TRBJ1-2	CASSLAGQKGGGYTF	TGTGCCAGCAGCTTGGCGGGACAAAAAGGCGGCGGCTACACCTTC
medium-sized	TRBV5-1	TRBD1	TRBJ2-3	CASSFPGQGKDTQYF	TGCGCCAGCAGCTTTCCGGGACAGGGTAAAGATACGCAGTATTTT
.	TRBV19	TRBD1	TRBJ2-1	CASSIHDRGLYNEQFF	TGTGCCAGTAGTATCCATGACAGGGGACTCTACAATGAGCAGTTCTTC
medium-sized	TRBV14	.	TRBJ2-5	CASSQGDFPKQETQYF	TGTGCCAGCAGCCAAGGGGACTTCCCCAAACAAGAGACCCAGTACTTC
large	TRBV7-8	TRBD1	TRBJ2-5	CASSADRAQETQYF	TGTGCCAGCAGCGCGGACAGGGCACAAGAGACCCAGTACTTC
.	TRBV27	TRBD2	TRBJ2-7	CASSLRLAGDSFYEQYF	TGTGCCAGCAGTTTACGCCTAGCGGGAGACAGTTTCTACGAGCAGTACTTC
medium-sized	TRBV5-1	TRBD1	TRBJ1-1	CASSWGQGKTEAFF	TGCGCCAGCAGCTGGGGACAGGGGAAAACTGAAGCTTTCTTT
medium-sized	TRBV4-1	TRBD2	TRBJ2-5	CASSQPGTGGQETQYF	TGCGCCAGCAGCCAGCCCGGGACGGGAGGTCAAGAGACCCAGTACTTC
large	TRBV24-1	.	TRBJ2-5	CATSDWGSGETQYF	TGTGCCACCAGTGATTGGGGGTCGGGAGAGACCCAGTACTTC
.	TRBV6-5	.	TRBJ1-2	CASSSEGSLRGYTF	TGTGCCAGCAGTTCTGAGGGGAGCCTAAGGGGCTACACCTTC
medium-sized	TRBV5-1	.	TRBJ2-3	CASSPPGGSTDTQYF	TGCGCCAGCAGCCCCCCTGGGGGGAGCACAGATACGCAGTATTTT
medium-sized	TRBV6-6	.	TRBJ1-2	CASSATLGYTF	TGTGCCAGCAGTGCCACTCTAGGCTACACCTTC
.	TRBV6-5	TRBD1	TRBJ2-7	CASSTGQGTYEQYF	TGTGCCAGCAGTACCGGACAGGGAACCTACGAGCAGTACTTC
few	TRBV19	.	TRBJ1-2	CASRFGRIEDGYTF	TGTGCCAGTAGATTTGGGAGGATAGAGGATGGCTACACCTTC